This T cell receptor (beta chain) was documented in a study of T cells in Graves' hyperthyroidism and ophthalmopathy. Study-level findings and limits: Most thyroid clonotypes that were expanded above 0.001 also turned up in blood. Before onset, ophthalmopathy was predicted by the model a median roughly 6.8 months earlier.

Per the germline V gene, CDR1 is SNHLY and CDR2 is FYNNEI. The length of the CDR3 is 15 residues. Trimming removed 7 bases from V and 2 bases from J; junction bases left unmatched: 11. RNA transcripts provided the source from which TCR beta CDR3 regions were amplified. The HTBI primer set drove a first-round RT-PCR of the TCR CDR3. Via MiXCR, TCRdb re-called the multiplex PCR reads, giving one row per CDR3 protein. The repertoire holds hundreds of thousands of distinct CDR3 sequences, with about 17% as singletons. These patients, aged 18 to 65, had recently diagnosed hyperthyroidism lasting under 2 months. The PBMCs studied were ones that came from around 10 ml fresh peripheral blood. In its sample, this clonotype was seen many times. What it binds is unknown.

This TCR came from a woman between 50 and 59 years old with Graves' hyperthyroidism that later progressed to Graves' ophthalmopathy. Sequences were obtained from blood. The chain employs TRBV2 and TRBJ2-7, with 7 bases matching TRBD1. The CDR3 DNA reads TGTGCCAGCAACCACCCGGACAGGACCCCCTACGAGCAGTACTTC. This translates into CASNHPDRTPYEQYF.